These 10 T cell receptor beta chains originate from one sample sequenced in a study of T cells in Graves' hyperthyroidism and ophthalmopathy. TCR beta CDR3 regions were amplified from RNA. First-round RT-PCR targeting the TCR CDR3 was performed with the HTBI primer set. MiXCR, run by TCRdb on the multiplex PCR reads, gives a single entry per CDR3 protein. This sample has approximately 480,000 distinct CDR3 sequences; roughly 20% occur once, and the top ten carry approximately 25%. Material: blood. The receptors originated from a young man with Graves' hyperthyroidism.

The chain couples TRBV20-1 to TRBJ1-2; D is unclear. Trimming cost V 2 bases and J 5 bases, with 18 bases left between them. This CDR3 contains 15 residues. Germline assignment: CDR1 DFQATT and CDR2 SNEGSKA (reference sequence). The CDR3 sequence: CSARPVVSSSYGYTF. In nucleotides, the CDR3 is TGCAGTGCTAGACCCGTCGTCAGTTCCAGTTATGGCTACACCTTC.

The V gene is TRBV28, the J gene TRBJ1-1, with TRBD1 matching over 9 bases. Losses at the gene ends were 3 bases for V and 6 bases for J; bases not matched to a gene: 11. The CDR3 totals 16 residues. Germline V gene sequence: CDR1 MDHEN, CDR2 SYDVKM. Written as DNA, the CDR3 is TGTGCCAGCAGTTTTCCCGGGACAGGGCCGTTGGCTGAAGCTTTCTTT. Its protein is CASSFPGTGPLAEAFF.

About this clonotype: This sequence may be a read error, since a much larger clone differs from it by one base. A read error is likely, as this CDR3 ends without the conserved phenylalanine or tryptophan. The V call is TRBV15, the J call TRBJ2-2; TRBD2 matches 8 bases. CDR3 length equals 12 residues. The V segment lost 7 bases and the J segment 10 bases; nucleotides outside the gene matches: 5. Per the germline V gene, CDR1 is LNHNV and CDR2 is YYDKDF (reference sequence). The CDR3 reads CATTSGGLELFY. The CDR3 DNA reads as TGTGCCACCACGAGCGGGGGTTTGGAGCTGTTTTAT.

This clonotype was counted ten times or more. This chain joins TRBV27 and TRBJ2-7; the D gene is possibly TRBD1 (6 bases). With 6 bases removed from V and 5 bases from J, the gap between germline ends came to 17 bases. The CDR3 covers 14 residues. Per germline, CDR1 MNHEY and CDR2 SMNVEV (reference sequence). CDR3 in amino acids: CASSRSPQGHEQYF. In DNA form, the CDR3 reads TGTGCCAGCAGCCGCTCCCCTCAGGGGCACGAGCAGTACTTC.

The rearrangement joins TRBV4-1 to TRBJ2-7, with D unresolved. Germline CDR1 reads MGHRA; CDR2 reads YSYEKL. The CDR3 is 14 residues long. Trimming took 3 bases from V and 6 from J, leaving 15 bases between them. For the CDR3, the DNA is TGCGCCAGCAGCCAGGCTCCCTGGGAAAGCGAGCAGTACTTC. Translated: CASSQAPWESEQYF.

This clonotype was counted between two and nine times. The rearrangement joins TRBV11-2 to TRBJ2-2, with a tentative D call TRBD2 (6 bases). Germline lookup yields CDR1 SGHAT and CDR2 FQNNGV. The CDR3 sequence is 15 residues long. The V gene lost 7 bases and the J gene lost 1 base, with 13 bases spanning the gap. This CDR3 is CASTLRGGNTGELFF. Here the CDR3 DNA reads TGTGCCAGCACCCTAAGGGGAGGGAACACCGGGGAGCTGTTTTTT. Drawing the rest from reference TRBV11-2 and TRBJ2-2, the complete variable domain is EAGVAQSPRYKIIEKRQSVAFWCNPISGHATLYWYQQILGQGPKLLIQFQNNGVVDDSQLPKDRFSAERLKGVDSTLKIQPAKLEDSAVYLCASTLRGGNTGELFFGEGSRLTVL.

This clonotype has only a few counts. The chain is built from TRBV24-1 and TRBJ2-5; the D gene is possibly TRBD1 (6 bases). The CDR3 runs to 14 residues. Germline CDR1 KGHDR, CDR2 SFDVKD. With 4 bases removed from V and 2 bases from J, the gap between germline ends came to 10 bases. The CDR3, as DNA: TGTGCCACCAGTGACCCTGGACAGCAAGAGACCCAGTACTTC. It encodes CATSDPGQQETQYF.

This clonotype was recorded many times. This rearrangement joins TRBV9 to TRBJ2-5; TRBD2 aligns across 8 bases. The CDR3 covers 15 residues. Germline assignment: CDR1 SGDLS and CDR2 YYNGEE. Unmatched junction bases numbered 8, after V lost 2 bases and J lost 5 bases. The CDR3 coding sequence is TGTGCCAGCAGCGTGTCCCCGGGACTAGATGAGACCCAGTACTTC. It yields the protein CASSVSPGLDETQYF.

This clonotype was detected only a few times. The rearrangement links TRBV6-1 to TRBJ1-3, with a weak D call TRBD1 (6 bases). From germline, CDR1 is MNHNS and CDR2 SASEGT. The V end lost 4 bases, the J end lost 0 bases, and 16 bases lay between the germline ends. CDR3 size: 17 residues. DNA for the CDR3: TGTGCCAGCAGTGCTTTAACAGGGAGGCACTCTGGAAACACCATATATTTT. This encodes CASSALTGRHSGNTIYF.

The rearrangement uses TRBV7-2 and TRBJ1-2; D gene uncertain. The V gene lost 5 bases and the J gene lost 10 bases, with 20 bases spanning the gap. This CDR3 contains 14 residues. Germline V gene lookup returns CDR1 SGHTA and CDR2 FQGNSA. CDR3 region: CASSRRAQTGSYTF. The CDR3 coding sequence is TGTGCCAGCAGCCGCCGGGCGCAGACGGGCTCCTACACCTTC.